What follows describes a single TCR beta chain. Antigen: not known. Germline CDR1 and CDR2: SGHTA and FQGNSA. The CDR3 extends over 14 amino acids. J was trimmed by 9 bases and V by 5 bases; bases with no gene match: 9. In each sample, at least 7 million PBMCs were isolated. PCR was performed a second time for 7 to 11 cycles using a sample-barcoded 5' primer and a J-beta primer mix. One entry per CDR3 protein, called by TCRdb with MiXCR from the 5' RACE reads. The top ten hold 20% to 25% of the sample, which has 600,000 to 850,000 distinct CDR3 sequences, roughly 47% seen once. The data stem from a study of blood T cells in healthy people across ages. Study-wide results and caveats: Among long-lived donors, naive CD4+ cells were more numerous and diversity higher than in aged donors.

The specimen sequenced was blood. This sequence joins TRBV7-2 and TRBJ1-5; 8 nucleotides match TRBD1. The receptor's source is a woman aged 55-70 years in good health. CDR3 protein: CASSLGQGNWPQHF. CDR3 coding DNA: TGTGCCAGCAGCCTCGGACAGGGCAATTGGCCCCAGCATTTT.